These T cell receptor beta chains were read from a single sample in a study of shared clonotypes between healthy human individuals. Here immunoSEQ multiplex PCR was the method, and the copy in TCRdb shows in-frame clones only, minus some. The data contain around 550,000 clones, 90% to 96% of them seen just once; the ten biggest clones take up 0.06%. The sequenced sample was naive CD4+ T cells sorted from blood. The receptors here all came from a woman younger than 45 in good health. Each CDR3 is given with its conserved first and last residue. Fields, in order: D gene, clone size, V gene, J gene, CDR3 protein, CDR3 DNA. D genes are given only for firm matches. Clone size, where shown, is once, few, many, or a class for clones that have expanded.

TRBD1	-	TRBV5-1	TRBJ1-5	CASSEGQGDQPQHF	TGCGCCAGCAGCGAGGGACAGGGGGATCAGCCCCAGCATTTT
-	once	TRBV7-9	TRBJ2-3	CASSSGLMRDTQYF	TGTGCCAGCAGCTCTGGCCTTATGCGAGATACGCAGTATTTT
TRBD2	-	TRBV19	TRBJ2-1	CASSWTSGSSGGEQFF	TGTGCCAGTAGTTGGACTAGCGGGAGTTCCGGGGGTGAGCAGTTCTTC
-	-	TRBV18	TRBJ1-2	CASSPPTGSYGYTF	TGTGCCAGCTCACCACCAACAGGGTCCTATGGCTACACCTTC
TRBD2	-	TRBV27	TRBJ2-3	CASSSGALAGGVDTQYF	TGTGCCAGCAGTTCCGGGGCATTGGCGGGAGGCGTGGATACGCAGTATTTT
TRBD2	-	TRBV28	TRBJ2-6	CASRGLAGVSGANVLTF	TGTGCCAGCCGGGGACTAGCGGGAGTTTCTGGGGCCAACGTCCTGACTTTC
TRBD2	-	TRBV5-1	TRBJ2-7	CASSLGLGGEIGEQYF	TGCGCCAGCAGCTTGGGACTGGGAGGGGAGATCGGCGAGCAGTACTTC
TRBD1	-	TRBV18	TRBJ2-7	CASSPRGRDEQYF	TGTGCCAGCTCACCAAGGGGGCGTGACGAGCAGTACTTC
-	-	TRBV6-5	TRBJ2-7	CASSYSTASYEQYF	TGTGCCAGCAGTTACTCTACAGCCTCCTACGAGCAGTACTTC
TRBD1	-	TRBV2	TRBJ1-2	CASSELDRVTGGYTF	TGTGCCAGCAGTGAATTGGACAGGGTGACTGGTGGCTACACCTTC
TRBD1	-	TRBV6-6	TRBJ2-7	CASSQGDPTYEQYF	TGTGCCAGCAGTCAGGGGGACCCGACCTACGAGCAGTACTTC
-	-	TRBV6-1	TRBJ2-7	CASSEASGDILYEQYF	TGTGCCAGCAGTGAAGCGTCCGGGGACATCCTCTACGAGCAGTACTTC
TRBD2	-	TRBV7-2	TRBJ2-4	CASTLPGLPLAKNIQYF	TGTGCCAGCACCCTCCCGGGACTACCGTTAGCCAAAAACATTCAGTACTTC
TRBD1	-	TRBV14	TRBJ2-7	CASSQGFFRQGAHEQYF	TGTGCCAGCAGCCAAGGCTTTTTCAGGCAGGGGGCCCACGAGCAGTACTTC
TRBD1	-	TRBV6-6	TRBJ1-5	CASSYGTGRHQPQHF	TGTGCCAGCAGTTACGGGACAGGGAGGCACCAGCCCCAGCATTTT
-	-	TRBV11-2	TRBJ2-7	CASSLGPLTYEQYF	TGTGCCAGCAGCTTAGGCCCCCTAACCTACGAGCAGTACTTC
-	-	TRBV18	TRBJ2-5	CASSQGIAGWETQYF	TGTGCCAGCTCACAGGGGATAGCCGGTTGGGAGACCCAGTACTTC
-	-	TRBV5-3	TRBJ2-5	CARSLPHVGAPGEETQYF	TGTGCCAGAAGCTTGCCCCACGTGGGGGCGCCCGGGGAAGAGACCCAGTACTTC
-	-	TRBV28	TRBJ1-4	CASSLEGATNEKLFF	TGTGCCAGCAGTTTAGAAGGGGCAACTAATGAAAAACTGTTTTTT
-	-	TRBV6-5	TRBJ2-7	CASSYSEVRAYEQYF	TGTGCCAGCAGTTACTCCGAGGTCAGGGCCTACGAGCAGTACTTC
TRBD2	-	TRBV27	TRBJ2-3	CASSLGLGRSDTQYF	TGTGCCAGCAGCTTAGGACTAGGTCGCTCAGATACGCAGTATTTT
-	once	TRBV10-1	TRBJ1-2	CASSESPRSKTYGYTF	TGCGCCAGCAGTGAGTCGCCAAGATCGAAGACCTATGGCTACACCTTC